This T cell receptor (beta chain) was captured by sequencing in a study of T-cell memory formation after mild COVID-19. This clonotype was recorded at least ten times. TCRdb reprocessed the 5' RACE reads with MiXCR, giving one entry per CDR3 protein. This sample has over 300,000 distinct CDR3 sequences, with 20% found just once. Per germline, CDR1 MNHEY and CDR2 SVGAGI. The CDR3 totals 16 residues. V was trimmed by 0 bases and J by 2 bases, leaving 13 bases between them. This receptor was taken from a man between 18 and 29 years old who had mild COVID-19 (a few samples of this study predate the infection). Cell type and time point are not known. The J gene is TRBJ1-1, the V gene TRBV6-5, with a weak D call TRBD1 (5 bases). The source material was PBMCs or a T cell subset sorted from them (not recorded which). CDR3 sequence reads: CASSYSFRVGNTEAFF. For the CDR3, the DNA is TGTGCCAGCAGTTACTCGTTCAGGGTAGGCAACACTGAAGCTTTCTTT.